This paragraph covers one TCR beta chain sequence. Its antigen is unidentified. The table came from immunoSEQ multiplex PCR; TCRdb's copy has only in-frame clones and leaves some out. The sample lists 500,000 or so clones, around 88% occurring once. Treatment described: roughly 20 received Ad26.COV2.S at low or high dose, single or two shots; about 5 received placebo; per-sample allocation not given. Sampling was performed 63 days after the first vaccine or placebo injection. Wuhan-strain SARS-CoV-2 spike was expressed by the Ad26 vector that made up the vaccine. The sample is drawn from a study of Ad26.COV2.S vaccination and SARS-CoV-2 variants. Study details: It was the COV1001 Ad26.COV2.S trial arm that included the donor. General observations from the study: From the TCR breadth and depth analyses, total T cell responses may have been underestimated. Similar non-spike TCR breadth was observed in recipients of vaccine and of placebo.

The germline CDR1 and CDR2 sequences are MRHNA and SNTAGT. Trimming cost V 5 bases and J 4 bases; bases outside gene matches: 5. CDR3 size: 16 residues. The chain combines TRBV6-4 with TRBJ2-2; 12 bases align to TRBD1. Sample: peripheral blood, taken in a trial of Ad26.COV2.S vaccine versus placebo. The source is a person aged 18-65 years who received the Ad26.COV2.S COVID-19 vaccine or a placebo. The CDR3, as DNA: TGTGCCAGCAGTCGGGGACAGGGGGCGAGCACCGGGGAGCTGTTTTTT. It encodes CASSRGQGASTGELFF.